These T cell receptor beta chains were read from a single sample in a study of T-cell reconstitution after alpha-beta-depleted transplantation in children. Each CDR3 protein is one row after TCRdb ran MiXCR on the PCR reads. The sample holds approximately 520,000 distinct CDR3 sequences, around 10% seen once. Sequenced here: PBMCs, mostly from graft donor cells, sampled 180 days after TCRalphabeta/CD19-depleted stem cell transplant. These receptors originate from a female patient aged 2 to 10 who had a stem cell transplant for aplastic anemia, so the T cells may come from the graft donor. Each CDR3 is given with its conserved first and last residue. Fields, in order: V gene, J gene, clone size, D gene, CDR3 protein, CDR3 DNA. A D gene is named only where the DNA matches it firmly. Only part of the rows carry a size: once, few, many, or a class if the clone is expanded.

TRBV19	TRBJ2-5	NA	NA	CASRPDISRGETQYF	TGTGCCAGTAGGCCAGACATAAGCAGAGGAGAGACCCAGTACTTC
TRBV7-2	TRBJ2-1	NA	NA	CASSLSVTSYNEQFF	TGTGCCAGCAGCTTGAGCGTTACCTCCTACAATGAGCAGTTCTTC
TRBV15	TRBJ2-5	NA	TRBD1	CATRDGTGARETQYF	TGTGCCACCAGAGACGGGACAGGGGCGCGGGAGACCCAGTACTTC
TRBV28	TRBJ2-5	many	TRBD1	CASAPTGGHETQYF	TGTGCCAGCGCCCCCACAGGGGGCCACGAGACCCAGTACTTC
TRBV20-1	TRBJ2-1	few	TRBD2	CSARPSGRSSYNEQFF	TGCAGTGCTAGGCCTAGCGGGCGGAGCTCCTACAATGAGCAGTTCTTC
TRBV12-3/TRBV12-4	TRBJ2-3	NA	TRBD2	CASSPGTSGIDTQYF	TGTGCCAGCAGTCCGGGGACTAGCGGGATAGATACGCAGTATTTT
TRBV18	TRBJ2-2	NA	TRBD2	CASSPGLAAFPGELFF	TGTGCCAGCTCACCGGGACTAGCGGCTTTCCCCGGGGAGCTGTTTTTT
TRBV7-2	TRBJ2-2	few	NA	CASSLRSRGTGELFF	TGTGCCAGCAGCTTAAGGTCGAGAGGAACCGGGGAGCTGTTTTTT
TRBV7-9	TRBJ2-3	NA	NA	CASSSLSVITDTQYF	TGTGCCAGCAGCTCCCTTTCAGTGATCACAGATACGCAGTATTTT
TRBV11-2	TRBJ2-1	few	TRBD2	CASRGLAGAYNEQFF	TGTGCCAGCAGGGGACTAGCGGGCGCCTACAATGAGCAGTTCTTC
TRBV7-9	TRBJ2-1	NA	TRBD1	CASKLTTTGGPWFF	TGTGCCAGCAAGCTTACCACGACAGGGGGGCCTTGGTTCTTC
TRBV12-3/TRBV12-4	TRBJ1-6	NA	NA	CASKPSGADNSPLHF	TGTGCCAGCAAGCCCTCAGGGGCGGATAATTCACCCCTCCACTTT
TRBV7-8	TRBJ2-7	few	TRBD1	CASSDDRGAYEQYF	TGTGCCAGCAGCGACGACAGGGGGGCCTACGAGCAGTACTTC
TRBV9	TRBJ1-2	NA	NA	CASSVAVGYGYTF	TGTGCCAGCAGCGTAGCGGTCGGCTATGGCTACACCTTC
TRBV20-1	TRBJ1-5	few	TRBD1	CSAWDSPNQPQHF	TGCAGTGCTTGGGACAGCCCTAATCAGCCCCAGCATTTT
TRBV11-2	TRBJ1-5	few	NA	CASSLDRGQLNQPQHF	TGTGCCAGCAGCTTAGATCGGGGGCAGTTGAATCAGCCCCAGCATTTT
TRBV18	TRBJ2-3	NA	TRBD1	CASSPTGQGRYTQYF	TGTGCCAGCTCACCAACGGGACAGGGGAGGTATACGCAGTATTTT
TRBV4-3	TRBJ2-1	NA	TRBD2	CASSPEASGSYNEQFF	TGCGCCAGCAGCCCCGAGGCTAGCGGGAGCTACAATGAGCAGTTCTTC
TRBV27	TRBJ1-1	NA	NA	CASSFFPGSPEAFF	TGTGCCAGCAGTTTCTTCCCTGGCTCTCCTGAAGCTTTCTTT
TRBV5-1	TRBJ1-3	NA	NA	CASSLPQSPGNTIYF	TGCGCCAGCAGCTTGCCCCAGAGTCCTGGAAACACCATATATTTT
TRBV12-3/TRBV12-4	TRBJ2-7	NA	TRBD1	CASSSRTGGYYEQYF	TGTGCCAGCAGTTCACGTACAGGGGGTTACTACGAGCAGTACTTC
TRBV29-1	TRBJ2-1	once	NA	CSVEDRERYEQFF	TGCAGCGTTGAAGACCGGGAGCGGTATGAGCAGTTCTTC
TRBV11-1	TRBJ2-3	few	TRBD2	CASSLTSVAGESTDTQYF	TGTGCCAGCAGCTTAACTTCGGTAGCGGGGGAGAGCACAGATACGCAGTATTTT
TRBV28	TRBJ2-7	many	NA	CASAHTLVHEQYF	TGTGCCAGCGCACACACATTGGTCCACGAGCAGTACTTC
TRBV6-2/TRBV6-3	TRBJ1-4	NA	TRBD1	CASSYVQGATNEKLFF	TGTGCCAGCAGTTACGTCCAGGGGGCTACTAATGAAAAACTGTTTTTT
TRBV6-2/TRBV6-3	TRBJ2-1	few	TRBD2	CASSYRRASGYNEQFF	TGTGCCAGCAGTTACCGACGGGCTAGCGGTTACAATGAGCAGTTCTTC
TRBV9	TRBJ2-1	NA	TRBD2	CASSVPHSGSSYNEQFF	TGTGCCAGCAGCGTACCCCACAGCGGGAGCTCCTACAATGAGCAGTTCTTC
TRBV29-1	TRBJ2-7	NA	TRBD1	CSVGRGQGIYEQYF	TGCAGCGTTGGCCGGGGACAGGGCATCTACGAGCAGTACTTC
TRBV10-3	TRBJ2-3	few	NA	CAIRAESTDTQYF	TGTGCCATCAGAGCGGAGAGCACAGATACGCAGTATTTT
TRBV10-3	TRBJ2-7	few	TRBD1	CAISYGQGPSYEQYF	TGTGCCATCAGCTACGGACAGGGCCCCTCCTACGAGCAGTACTTC
TRBV30	TRBJ2-1	few	NA	CAWSVPWGEQFF	TGTGCCTGGAGTGTACCGTGGGGTGAGCAGTTCTTC
TRBV20-1	TRBJ2-2	NA	NA	CSADITGELFF	TGCAGTGCGGACATCACCGGGGAGCTGTTTTTT
TRBV4-3	TRBJ2-5	NA	NA	CASSQESVNPWETQYF	TGCGCCAGCAGCCAAGAATCAGTGAACCCTTGGGAGACCCAGTACTTC
TRBV18	TRBJ2-1	NA	TRBD2	CASSPGLENEQFF	TGTGCCAGCTCACCGGGACTAGAGAATGAGCAGTTCTTC
TRBV7-2	TRBJ2-5	few	NA	CASSSGRQETQYF	TGTGCCAGCAGCTCTGGACGGCAAGAGACCCAGTACTTC
TRBV18	TRBJ2-3	NA	NA	CASSPAASTRGENTQYF	TGTGCCAGCTCACCAGCAGCTTCCACTAGAGGGGAAAATACGCAGTATTTT
TRBV20-1	TRBJ2-5	NA	TRBD2	CSALKAGALQETQYF	TGCAGTGCCCTAAAAGCGGGGGCCCTTCAAGAGACCCAGTACTTC
TRBV3-1	TRBJ1-5	few	NA	CASSPKDRYQPQHF	TGTGCCAGCAGCCCTAAGGACAGATATCAGCCCCAGCATTTT
TRBV10-3	TRBJ2-1	many	NA	CAISWRTEYNEQFF	TGTGCCATCAGTTGGAGGACAGAGTACAATGAGCAGTTCTTC
TRBV5-1	TRBJ2-3	many	NA	CASSLVPGASPFTDTQYF	TGCGCCAGCAGCTTGGTGCCTGGTGCCTCTCCCTTCACAGATACGCAGTATTTT
TRBV7-3	TRBJ2-2	few	NA	CASSPAKRGELFF	TGTGCCAGCAGCCCGGCGAAGCGAGGGGAGCTGTTTTTT
TRBV5-6	TRBJ2-7	NA	TRBD2	CASMVAGTRYEQYF	TGTGCCAGCATGGTAGCGGGAACTAGGTACGAGCAGTACTTC
TRBV5-1	TRBJ2-7	many	TRBD2	CASSWGTSGAYEQYF	TGCGCCAGCAGCTGGGGGACTAGCGGGGCCTACGAGCAGTACTTC
TRBV24-1	TRBJ2-1	many	TRBD2	CATSDPGTSGRVYNEQFF	TGTGCCACCAGTGATCCAGGGACTAGCGGGAGGGTCTACAATGAGCAGTTCTTC
TRBV15	TRBJ2-6	NA	TRBD1	CATSPFPGQGAAGANVLTF	TGTGCCACCAGTCCCTTCCCCGGACAGGGCGCGGCTGGGGCCAACGTCCTGACTTTC